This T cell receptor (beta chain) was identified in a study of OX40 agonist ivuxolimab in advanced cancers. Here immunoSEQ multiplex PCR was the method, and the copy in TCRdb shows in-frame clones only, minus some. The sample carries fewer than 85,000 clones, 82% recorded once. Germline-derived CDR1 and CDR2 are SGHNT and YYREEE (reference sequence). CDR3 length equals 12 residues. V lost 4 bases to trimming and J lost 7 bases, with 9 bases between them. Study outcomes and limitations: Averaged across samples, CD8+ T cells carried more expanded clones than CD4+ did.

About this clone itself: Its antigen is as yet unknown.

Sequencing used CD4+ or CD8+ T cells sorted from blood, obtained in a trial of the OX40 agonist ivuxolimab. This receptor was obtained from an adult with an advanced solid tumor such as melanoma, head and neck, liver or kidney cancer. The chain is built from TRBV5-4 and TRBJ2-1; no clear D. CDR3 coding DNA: TGTGCCAGCAGCACGTATATGAATGAGCAGTTCTTC. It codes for CASSTYMNEQFF.